This paragraph reports one TCR beta chain. Its cognate antigen is unknown. Each CDR3 protein gets one entry after TCRdb re-called the 5' RACE reads with MiXCR. This sample carries about 160,000 distinct CDR3 sequences, approximately 6.8% of them seen once, and the ten largest clones take more than 2%. Trimming removed 9 bases from V and 3 bases from J, with 11 bases in between. The CDR3 is 12 amino acids. The germline gives CDR1 ENHRY, CDR2 SYGVKD. This sample is drawn from a study of T cells after yellow fever vaccination. Study conclusions and caveats: Post-booster repertoires contained most primary-vaccination clones again (roughly 96% CD4, around 88% CD8). Peak timing came faster in the weaker secondary response, day 5 versus 15.

This TCR was sampled from a man aged 18 to 35 who received the YFV17D yellow fever vaccine. The material was CD4+ T cells sorted from PBMCs, obtained less than 6 days after the first yellow fever vaccination. V usage is TRBV10-3 and J usage is TRBJ2-5; possibly TRBD2 for D (5 bases). CDR3 sequence (DNA): TGTGCCATGGGCCCCGGGAAAGAGACCCAGTACTTC. Translating gives CAMGPGKETQYF.